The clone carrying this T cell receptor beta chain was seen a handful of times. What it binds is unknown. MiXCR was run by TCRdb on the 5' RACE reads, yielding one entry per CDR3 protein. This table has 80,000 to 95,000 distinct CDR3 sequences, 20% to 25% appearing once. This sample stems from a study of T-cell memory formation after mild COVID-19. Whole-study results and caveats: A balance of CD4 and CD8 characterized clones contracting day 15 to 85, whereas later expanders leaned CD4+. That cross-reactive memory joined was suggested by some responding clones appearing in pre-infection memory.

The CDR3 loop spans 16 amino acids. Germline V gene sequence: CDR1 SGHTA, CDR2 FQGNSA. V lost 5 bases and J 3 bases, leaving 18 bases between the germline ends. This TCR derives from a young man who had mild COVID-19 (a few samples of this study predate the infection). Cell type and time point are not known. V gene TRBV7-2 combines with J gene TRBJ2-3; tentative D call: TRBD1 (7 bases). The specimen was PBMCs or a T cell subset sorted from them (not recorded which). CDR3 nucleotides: TGTGCCAGCAGCCACGGAGGGGGCGGTGGGACAGATACGCAGTATTTT. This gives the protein CASSHGGGGGTDTQYF.